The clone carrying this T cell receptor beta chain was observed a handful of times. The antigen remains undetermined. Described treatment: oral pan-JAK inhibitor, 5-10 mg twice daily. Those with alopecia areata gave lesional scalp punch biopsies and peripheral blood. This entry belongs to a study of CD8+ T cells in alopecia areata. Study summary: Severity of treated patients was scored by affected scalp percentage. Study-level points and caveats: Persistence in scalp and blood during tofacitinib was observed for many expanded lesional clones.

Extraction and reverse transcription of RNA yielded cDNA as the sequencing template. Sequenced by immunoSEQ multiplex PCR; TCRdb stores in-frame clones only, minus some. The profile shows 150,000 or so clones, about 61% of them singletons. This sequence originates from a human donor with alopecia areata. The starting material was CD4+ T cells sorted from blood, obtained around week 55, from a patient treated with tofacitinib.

The CDR3, as DNA: TGTGCCAGCAGTGAAGATTGGGAATTGCTGCGAAAACTGTTTTTT. It translates to CASSEDWELLRKLFF. V usage is TRBV6-1 and J usage is TRBJ1-4, with D hard to call. CDR1 and CDR2 (germline): MNHNS, SASEGT. V was shortened by 1 base and J by 10 bases, with 16 bases between the two germline ends. The CDR3 sequence is 15 residues long.